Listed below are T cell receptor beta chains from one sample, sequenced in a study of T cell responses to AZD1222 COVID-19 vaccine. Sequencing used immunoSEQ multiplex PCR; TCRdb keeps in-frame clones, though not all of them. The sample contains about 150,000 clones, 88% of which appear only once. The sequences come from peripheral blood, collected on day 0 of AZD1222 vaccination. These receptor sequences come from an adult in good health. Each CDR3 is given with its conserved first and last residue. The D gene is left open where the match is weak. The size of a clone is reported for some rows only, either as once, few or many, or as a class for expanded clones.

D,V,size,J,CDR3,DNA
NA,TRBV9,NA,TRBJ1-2,CASSYTYGYTF,TGTGCCAGCAGCTACACCTATGGCTACACCTTC
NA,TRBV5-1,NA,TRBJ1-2,CASILTPSTGLPNYGYTF,TGCGCCAGCATCCTCACTCCCTCGACAGGCCTTCCTAACTATGGCTACACCTTC
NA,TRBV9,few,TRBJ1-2,CASSVANRLIYGYTF,TGTGCCAGCAGCGTAGCGAACCGGCTAATCTATGGCTACACCTTC
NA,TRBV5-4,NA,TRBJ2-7,CASSPGQLPYEQYF,TGTGCCAGCAGCCCCGGACAGCTACCCTACGAGCAGTACTTC
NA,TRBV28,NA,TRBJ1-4,CASSPSGSGHEKLFF,TGTGCCAGCAGTCCATCGGGGTCTGGTCATGAAAAACTGTTTTTT
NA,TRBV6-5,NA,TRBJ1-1,CASSNYRERTEAFF,TGTGCCAGCAGTAATTACAGGGAACGGACTGAAGCTTTCTTT
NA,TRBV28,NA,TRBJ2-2,CASSLSWGRVGELFF,TGTGCCAGCAGCCTTTCGTGGGGGCGAGTCGGGGAGCTGTTTTTT
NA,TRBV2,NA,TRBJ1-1,CASSVGRHTEAFF,TGTGCCAGCAGTGTTGGCAGACACACTGAAGCTTTCTTT
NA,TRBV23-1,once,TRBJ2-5,CASSQVRANQETQYF,TGCGCCAGCAGTCAAGTCAGAGCTAACCAAGAGACCCAGTACTTC
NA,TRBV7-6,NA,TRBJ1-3,CASSLAPGNTIYF,TGTGCCAGCAGCTTAGCGCCGGGAAACACCATATATTTT
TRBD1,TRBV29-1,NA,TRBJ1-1,CSVAGYRGRRTEAFF,TGCAGCGTTGCGGGATACAGGGGGAGAAGAACTGAAGCTTTCTTT
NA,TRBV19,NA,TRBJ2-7,CASSVAAGVQGEQYF,TGTGCCAGTAGCGTGGCCGCAGGGGTCCAGGGGGAGCAGTACTTC
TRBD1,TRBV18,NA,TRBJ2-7,CASSPGDRAYEQYF,TGTGCCAGCTCACCCGGGGACAGAGCCTACGAGCAGTACTTC
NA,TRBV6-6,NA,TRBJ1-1,CASSYPRRGSNTEAFF,TGTGCCAGCAGTTACCCAAGGAGGGGTTCGAACACTGAAGCTTTCTTT
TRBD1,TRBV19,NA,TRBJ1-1,CASSDSAKTGIAFF,TGTGCCAGTAGTGATAGCGCAAAGACAGGGATAGCTTTCTTT
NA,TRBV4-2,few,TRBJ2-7,CASSQEEALYEQYF,TGTGCCAGCAGCCAAGAGGAGGCGCTCTACGAGCAGTACTTC